The 27 T cell receptor beta chains given below trace back to one sample, sequenced in a study of CD8 T cells in Susac syndrome. Random hexamers served to reverse transcribe roughly 0.45 to 1 ug RNA. In TCRdb, the immunoSEQ multiplex PCR reads were re-called with MiXCR into one record per CDR3 protein. The table lists under 200,000 distinct CDR3 sequences, over 85% of them singletons. Sequencing was performed on CD4+ T cells from PBMCs. The receptor set was obtained from a human donor in good health.

The chain couples TRBV5-4 to TRBJ2-1; D is undetermined. CDR1 and CDR2 (germline): SGHNT, YYREEE (reference sequence). This CDR3 comprises 11 residues. The germline V and J ends were trimmed by 4 bases and 8 bases, with 7 bases remaining between them. The CDR3: CASSRPDEQFF. The CDR3 DNA sequence: TGTGCCAGCAGCCGCCCGGATGAGCAGTTCTTC.

The rearrangement uses TRBV30 and TRBJ2-1; 12 bases line up with TRBD2. Germline lookup yields CDR1 GTSNPN and CDR2 SVGIG (reference sequence). There are 15 residues in the CDR3. The junction had 2 bases not matched to a gene; V was cut back by 1 base and J by 4 bases. DNA for the CDR3: TGTGCCTGGAGTGCTAGCGGGAGGGTTTACAATGAGCAGTTCTTC. Protein product: CAWSASGRVYNEQFF.

The chain joins TRBV29-1 to TRBJ2-1, with a possible D match to TRBD2 (7 bases). This CDR3 comprises 13 residues. CDR1 is SQVTM, CDR2 ANQGSEA, per germline. Deletions cut 7 bases from V and 9 bases from J, with 19 bases between. CDR3 sequence (DNA): TGCAGCGGAGATGGTGGGGGGGGCCGTGAGCAGTTCTTC. This codes for CSGDGGGGREQFF.

The chain joins TRBV7-8 to TRBJ2-1, with TRBD2 matching over 8 bases. J was trimmed by 9 bases and V by 5 bases; bases with no gene match: 6. CDR1 is SGHVS, CDR2 FQNEAQ, per germline. The CDR3 has 13 amino acids. In DNA form, the CDR3 reads TGTGCCAGCAGCACAGGACTAGCTCTTGAGCAGTTCTTC. Its protein is CASSTGLALEQFF.

V usage is TRBV29-1 and J usage is TRBJ1-2, with D perhaps matching TRBD1 (5 bases). Germline assignment: CDR1 SQVTM and CDR2 ANQGSEA. V lost 3 bases, J lost 1 base, and 12 bases lay in between. This CDR3 has 14 residues. The DNA of the CDR3 is TGCAGCGTTGATGATGAGGGGATTAACTATGGCTACACCTTC. Protein: CSVDDEGINYGYTF. Variable domain in full (rest from reference TRBV29-1 and TRBJ1-2): SAVISQKPSRDICQRGTSLTIQCQVDSQVTMMFWYRQQPGQSLTLIATANQGSEATYESGFVIDKFPISRPNLTFSTLTVSNMSPEDSSIYLCSVDDEGINYGYTFGSGTRLTVV.

The V call is TRBV29-1, the J call TRBJ1-2, with D uncertain. Per germline, CDR1 SQVTM and CDR2 ANQGSEA. The ends were cut back, 4 bases at V and 8 bases at J, with 17 bases in the middle. The CDR3 is 13 residues long. The CDR3 coding sequence is TGCAGCGTTGCAGAGTTTAGGCATGAGGGCTACACCTTC. Its protein product is CSVAEFRHEGYTF.

The chain employs TRBV9 and TRBJ2-1, with D possibly matching TRBD2 (6 bases). The germline gives CDR1 SGDLS, CDR2 YYNGEE. The V gene lost 0 bases and the J gene lost 6 bases, with 10 bases spanning the gap. The CDR3 covers 14 residues. In DNA form, the CDR3 reads TGTGCCAGCAGCGTAGCGGGGACTGGCAATGAGCAGTTCTTC. Its protein product is CASSVAGTGNEQFF.

This clonotype was recorded only once. The chain joins TRBV5-4 to TRBJ2-4; TRBD2 matches 7 bases. V trimming: 4 bases; J trimming: 9 bases; junction bases outside the gene matches: 13. The CDR3 is made up of 15 amino acids. CDR1 SGHNT and CDR2 YYREEE come from the germline V gene (reference sequence). The CDR3, as DNA: TGTGCCAGCAGCCTCGGCGCGGGAGTTTTGGGCATTCAGTACTTC. Its protein product is CASSLGAGVLGIQYF.

This chain joins TRBV2 and TRBJ2-1, with D perhaps being TRBD1 or TRBD2 (6 bases each). Germline V gene lookup returns CDR1 SNHLY and CDR2 FYNNEI. Trimming removed 5 bases at V and 0 bases at J, with 14 bases between. CDR3 length: 16 amino acids. Here the CDR3 DNA reads TGTGCCAGCAGTCCACTAGGGGGGAGCTCCTACAATGAGCAGTTCTTC. As protein: CASSPLGGSSYNEQFF.

The V gene is TRBV6-5, the J gene TRBJ2-3, with a possible D match to TRBD2 (6 bases). CDR1 and CDR2 from the germline V gene are MNHEY and SVGAGI. The CDR3 extends over 15 amino acids. V was shortened by 2 bases and J by 0 bases, with 9 bases between the two germline ends. CDR3 sequence (DNA): TGTGCCAGCAGTTACGGGAGCGGGAGCACAGATACGCAGTATTTT. Protein: CASSYGSGSTDTQYF.

The rearrangement joins TRBV29-1 to TRBJ1-1; D uncertain. V was clipped by 7 bases and J by 1 base, with 13 bases between them. From germline, CDR1 is SQVTM and CDR2 ANQGSEA. The length of the CDR3 is 13 residues. For the CDR3, the DNA is TGCAGCGGAGGGCCAGGCTCGAACACTGAAGCTTTCTTT. Encoded protein: CSGGPGSNTEAFF.

DNA for the CDR3: TGTGCCAGCAGCTTGGGCCCTTGGGACCAGCCCCAGCATTTT. Translating it yields CASSLGPWDQPQHF. The V call is TRBV5-4, the J call TRBJ1-5; D possibly corresponds to TRBD1 (5 bases). Germline CDR1 is SGHNT and CDR2 is YYREEE (reference sequence). V shed 0 bases and J shed 7 bases, with 11 bases lying between them. There are 14 residues in the CDR3.

This sequence joins TRBV7-9 and TRBJ1-2; TRBD1 might be the D (6 bases). The CDR3 covers 11 residues. Germline CDR1 is SEHNR and CDR2 is FQNEAQ (reference sequence). V dropped 5 bases and J dropped 8 bases, with 9 bases sitting between them. This CDR3 reads CASSEQGGYTF. In nucleotides, the CDR3 is TGTGCCAGCAGCGAACAGGGAGGCTACACCTTC.

The chain recombines TRBV20-1 with TRBJ2-1; 10 bases map to TRBD2. The trim removed 1 base at V and 0 bases at J, leaving 6 bases unmatched. Looked up from germline, CDR1 is DFQATT and CDR2 is SNEGSKA (reference sequence). The CDR3 is 17 amino acids. The CDR3, as DNA: TGCAGTGCTAGAGTAGCGGGGGGCCTCAGCTCCTACAATGAGCAGTTCTTC. Residues: CSARVAGGLSSYNEQFF.

The genes are TRBV12-3 or TRBV12-4 and TRBJ2-7; 7 bases map to TRBD1. The CDR3 contains 14 residues. V trimming: 5 bases; J trimming: 2 bases; junction bases outside the gene matches: 6. The CDR3 sequence is CASSMGQRAYEQYF. CDR3 in DNA: TGTGCCAGCAGTATGGGACAGAGAGCCTACGAGCAGTACTTC.

This chain uses TRBV7-9 with TRBJ2-7, with D hard to call. Per the germline V gene, CDR1 is SEHNR and CDR2 is FQNEAQ (reference sequence). V gave up 2 bases and J gave up 6 bases, with 8 bases separating them. This CDR3 region has 12 residues. Written as DNA, the CDR3 is TGTGCCAGCAGCTTATACCCCTCCGAGCAGTACGTC. Protein: CASSLYPSEQYV.

Here the CDR3 DNA reads TGTGCCAGCAGCCTTGCCGGGACAAAGACCCAGTACTTC. Its protein product is CASSLAGTKTQYF. V and J are TRBV3-1 and TRBJ2-5; a possible D gene is TRBD1 (6 bases). Per germline, CDR1 LGHDT and CDR2 YNNKEL (reference sequence). This CDR3 is built from 13 residues. V was shortened by 4 bases and J by 6 bases, with 12 bases between the two germline ends.

This clonotype was observed a few times. The chain has TRBV29-1 and TRBJ2-1; the D gene could be TRBD1 or TRBD2 (5 bases each). V was clipped by 3 bases and J by 9 bases, with 12 bases between them. From germline, CDR1 is SQVTM and CDR2 ANQGSEA. The CDR3 length is 12 residues. The CDR3 bases are TGCAGCGTTGACTGGGACGGTCGTGAGCAGTTCTTC. Encoded protein: CSVDWDGREQFF.

This chain connects TRBV21-1 to TRBJ2-7; the table's D gene call, TRBD1, was not cross checked with the DNA. TRBV21-1 is labeled a pseudogene. The CDR3 has 15 residues. CDR3 in amino acids: CASSKTQQAGREQYV. For the CDR3, the DNA is TGTGCCAGCAGCAAAACCCAACAGGCAGGGCGGGAGCAGTACGTC.

The chain employs TRBV7-2 and TRBJ2-3; D is tentatively TRBD1 or TRBD2 (5 bases each). The germline CDR1 and CDR2 sequences are SGHTA and FQGNSA. CDR3 size: 15 residues. Trimming cost V 3 bases and J 0 bases, with 10 bases left between them. The CDR3, as DNA: TGTGCCAGCAGCTTGGCCGGGACCAGCACAGATACGCAGTATTTT. This sequence encodes CASSLAGTSTDTQYF.

The chain recombines TRBV6-6 with TRBJ1-5; 9 bases are shared with TRBD1. Germline CDR1 reads MNHNY; CDR2 reads SVGAGI (reference sequence). The CDR3 totals 12 residues. V was pared by 8 bases and J by 9 bases, with 5 bases of the junction left unmatched. The CDR3 loop reads CASGQGTRPQHF. The CDR3 bases are TGTGCCAGCGGACAGGGGACGCGGCCCCAGCATTTT.

V is TRBV4-3 and J is TRBJ1-5; D may be TRBD1 (5 bases). Trimming took 1 base from V and 0 from J, leaving 10 bases between them. This CDR3 contains 16 residues. CDR1 and CDR2 (germline): LGHNA, YSLEER. This CDR3 is CASSQGMGRSNQPQHF. As DNA, the CDR3 is TGCGCCAGCAGCCAAGGTATGGGGCGTAGCAATCAGCCCCAGCATTTT.

The chain is built from TRBV29-1 and TRBJ2-7, with unresolved D. Trimming shortened V by 8 bases and J by 9 bases, and 11 bases separated the two germline ends. Per the germline V gene, CDR1 is SQVTM and CDR2 is ANQGSEA. CDR3 size: 9 residues. The CDR3 sequence is CSLSPLQYF. DNA of the CDR3: TGCAGCTTATCCCCATTGCAGTACTTC.

V and J are TRBV20-1 and TRBJ2-7, with 10 bases aligning to TRBD2. Trimming removed 0 bases from V and 7 bases from J; junction bases left unmatched: 12. CDR1 and CDR2 from the germline V gene are DFQATT and SNEGSKA (reference sequence). This CDR3 is built from 16 residues. DNA of the CDR3: TGCAGTGCTAGAGACTCTGACGTAGCGGGAGGAGCTGAGCAGTACGTC. Its protein product is CSARDSDVAGGAEQYV.

This chain links TRBV4-3 with TRBJ1-4; D ambiguous. Germline-derived CDR1 and CDR2 are LGHNA and YSLEER. CDR3 length: 13 amino acids. Trimming stripped 0 bases from V and 7 bases from J, with 6 bases between. This CDR3 reads CASSQDTTEKLFF. The CDR3 DNA reads as TGCGCCAGCAGCCAAGATACCACTGAAAAACTGTTTTTT.

The rearrangement links TRBV30 to TRBJ2-1, with 9 bases lining up with TRBD2. The CDR3 is 15 residues long. V lost 0 bases, J lost 6 bases, and 6 bases stayed unmatched. From germline, CDR1 is GTSNPN and CDR2 SVGIG (reference sequence). The CDR3 bases are TGTGCCTGGAGTGTCGCGCGGGAGGGGTTCAATGAGCAGTTCTTC. It translates to CAWSVAREGFNEQFF.

The gene calls are TRBV29-1 and TRBJ1-1, with D perhaps TRBD1 (5 bases). Trimming removed 6 bases at V and 0 bases at J, with 14 bases between. The CDR3 runs 14 residues. Germline V lookup: CDR1 SQVTM, CDR2 ANQGSEA. CDR3 residues: CSVALTDMNTEAFF. The CDR3 region has the DNA TGCAGCGTCGCCCTGACAGATATGAACACTGAAGCTTTCTTT. Together with reference TRBV29-1 and TRBJ1-1, the CDR3 gives the full variable domain: SAVISQKPSRDICQRGTSLTIQCQVDSQVTMMFWYRQQPGQSLTLIATANQGSEATYESGFVIDKFPISRPNLTFSTLTVSNMSPEDSSIYLCSVALTDMNTEAFFGQGTRLTVV.